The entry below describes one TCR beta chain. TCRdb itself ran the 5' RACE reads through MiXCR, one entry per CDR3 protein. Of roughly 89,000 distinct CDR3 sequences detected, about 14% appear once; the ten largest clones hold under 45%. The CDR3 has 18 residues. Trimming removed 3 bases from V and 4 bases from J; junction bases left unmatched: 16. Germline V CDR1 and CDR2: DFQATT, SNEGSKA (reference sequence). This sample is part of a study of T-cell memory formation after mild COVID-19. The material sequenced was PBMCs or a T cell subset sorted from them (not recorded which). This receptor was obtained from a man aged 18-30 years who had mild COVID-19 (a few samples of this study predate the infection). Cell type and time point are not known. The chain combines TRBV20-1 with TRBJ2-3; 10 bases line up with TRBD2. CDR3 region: CSARDSSGGSSWADTQYF. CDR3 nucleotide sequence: TGCAGTGCTAGGGACTCTAGCGGGGGCTCTAGTTGGGCAGATACGCAGTATTTT.